This TCR beta chain comes out of a study of cytomegalovirus exposure and HLA in healthy donors. Use of 60 Vbeta and 13 Jbeta primers characterized the PCR. Assay used: immunoSEQ multiplex PCR; TCRdb lists only in-frame clones, some missing. The top ten clones hold 6% to 8% of a sample with some 140,000 clones, 75% to 90% of them seen once. Per the germline V gene, CDR1 is WSHSY and CDR2 is SAAADI. V lost 6 bases and J 5 bases, leaving 17 bases between the germline ends. The CDR3 runs 15 residues. The V call is TRBV10-2, the J call TRBJ2-1, with D possibly TRBD2 on 6 matching bases. The TCR comes from a woman in her 30s in good health and CMV-seropositive. Sequencing used PBMCs. CDR3 loop: CASRADAGPNNEQFF. The CDR3 DNA follows: TGCGCCAGCAGGGCCGATGCGGGACCCAACAATGAGCAGTTCTTC.